A selection of T cell receptor beta chains follows, all from one sample in a study of blood T cell repertoires in COVID-19. TCRdb's table, derived via immunoSEQ multiplex PCR, lists solely in-frame clones and lacks some. The sample comprises almost 500,000 clones, around 85% of which are singletons, and around 7.9% rests with the top ten. The sequencing sample was made of PBMCs or T cells enriched from blood (not recorded which). These receptors were taken from a woman aged 55 to 70 who had recovered from COVID-19. The CDR3 runs from the conserved cysteine through the conserved F or W. D genes are given only for firm matches. Clone size is stated in some rows and not others, as once, few, many or a class when expanded.

V,D,J,size,CDR3,DNA
TRBV10-2,TRBD1,TRBJ1-1,-,CASGTGAVAFF,TGCGCCAGCGGGACAGGGGCTGTGGCTTTCTTT
TRBV9,-,TRBJ2-5,-,CASSVAARDQETQYF,TGTGCCAGCAGCGTAGCGGCGAGGGACCAAGAGACCCAGTACTTC
TRBV4-2,-,TRBJ2-3,-,CASSQGGTRGGDTQYF,TGTGCCAGCAGCCAAGGTGGGACTCGGGGAGGAGATACGCAGTATTTT
TRBV4-1,-,TRBJ2-1,-,CASSQGGSGPQNEQFF,TGCGCCAGCAGCCAAGGGGGCAGCGGGCCCCAAAATGAGCAGTTCTTC
TRBV11-2,-,TRBJ2-3,-,CASSKTRGADTQYF,TGTGCCAGCAGCAAAACGCGCGGGGCTGATACGCAGTATTTT
TRBV19,-,TRBJ1-1,-,CASSMSTEAFF,TGTGCCAGTAGTATGAGCACTGAAGCTTTCTTT
TRBV6-5,TRBD1,TRBJ1-4,-,CASRPAGGVEKLFF,TGTGCCAGCAGGCCGGCAGGGGGTGTTGAAAAACTGTTTTTT
TRBV6-1,-,TRBJ1-1,-,CASSEVRGQTNTEAFF,TGTGCCAGCAGTGAAGTTCGTGGACAGACGAACACTGAAGCTTTCTTT
TRBV12-5,TRBD2,TRBJ2-3,-,CASGLGASGGPDTQYF,TGTGCTAGTGGTTTGGGGGCTAGCGGGGGGCCAGATACGCAGTATTTT
TRBV24-1,-,TRBJ2-1,-,CATSDLGGMRFF,TGTGCCACCAGTGATTTGGGGGGGATGCGGTTCTTC
TRBV14,-,TRBJ2-2,-,CASSQATGPGELFF,TGTGCCAGCAGCCAAGCTACAGGTCCCGGGGAGCTGTTTTTT
TRBV5-4,-,TRBJ1-4,-,CASSLVNEKLFF,TGTGCCAGCAGCTTGGTAAATGAAAAACTGTTTTTT
TRBV12-5,TRBD1,TRBJ1-6,-,CASGRGQGSNSPLHF,TGTGCTAGTGGACGCGGACAGGGGAGTAATTCACCCCTCCACTTT
TRBV3-1/TRBV3-2,TRBD2,TRBJ2-7,-,CASSQAVVTSGGGYEQYF,TGTGCCAGCAGCCAAGCCGTCGTCACTAGCGGGGGGGGCTACGAGCAGTACTTC
TRBV29-1,-,TRBJ2-4,-,CSVISVTKNIQYF,TGCAGCGTGATATCAGTAACCAAAAACATTCAGTACTTC
TRBV5-1,-,TRBJ2-2,-,CASSLRGTQANTGELFF,TGCGCCAGCAGCTTGAGGGGGACGCAGGCGAACACCGGGGAGCTGTTTTTT
TRBV18,TRBD2,TRBJ2-3,-,CASSRDYQTDTQYF,TGTGCCAGCTCGCGGGACTACCAGACAGATACGCAGTATTTT
TRBV5-4,TRBD1,TRBJ2-1,once,CASDPGGTSYNEQFF,TGTGCCAGCGACCCAGGGGGAACCTCCTACAATGAGCAGTTCTTC
TRBV5-1,TRBD2,TRBJ2-7,once,CASSLSGGGSRYEQYF,TGCGCCAGCAGCTTGTCGGGCGGGGGGAGTAGATACGAGCAGTACTTC
TRBV11-2,TRBD1,TRBJ2-7,-,CASSQTGAYEQYF,TGTGCCAGCAGCCAGACAGGGGCCTACGAGCAGTACTTC
TRBV9,-,TRBJ1-6,few,CASSVPDGGGPLHF,TGTGCCAGCAGCGTTCCGGACGGCGGGGGGCCCCTCCACTTT
TRBV30,-,TRBJ1-1,-,CAWSVLLVTEAFF,TGTGCCTGGAGTGTACTATTAGTGACTGAAGCTTTCTTT
TRBV2,-,TRBJ1-2,-,CASSEVGPRGGYTF,TGTGCCAGCAGTGAAGTTGGCCCACGGGGTGGCTACACCTTC
TRBV10-3,-,TRBJ1-2,-,CAITQGDYGYTF,TGTGCCATCACACAGGGTGACTATGGCTACACCTTC
TRBV5-1,-,TRBJ2-1,-,CASSLGEVPYNEQFF,TGCGCCAGCAGCTTGGGGGAGGTTCCCTACAATGAGCAGTTCTTC
TRBV27,TRBD1,TRBJ1-5,-,CASSLNRGAQPQHF,TGTGCCAGCAGCCTGAACAGGGGCGCGCAGCCCCAGCATTTT
TRBV4-1,-,TRBJ1-1,-,CASSQRRGLAEAFF,TGCGCCAGCAGCCAGAGGAGGGGACTTGCTGAAGCTTTCTTT
TRBV9,-,TRBJ2-2,-,CASSVGGTGELFF,TGTGCCAGCAGCGTAGGCGGAACCGGGGAGCTGTTTTTT
TRBV11-2,TRBD2,TRBJ2-3,-,CASSLDPRTSGPQYF,TGTGCCAGCAGCTTAGATCCCCGAACTAGCGGTCCGCAGTATTTT
TRBV2,-,TRBJ1-2,few,CASRAANYGYTF,TGTGCCAGCAGGGCCGCTAACTATGGCTACACCTTC
TRBV7-9,TRBD1,TRBJ1-1,-,CASRKGQGGMNTEAFF,TGTGCCAGCAGGAAGGGGCAGGGGGGCATGAACACTGAAGCTTTCTTT
TRBV7-9,-,TRBJ2-3,-,CASSFGQSSDTQYF,TGTGCCAGCAGCTTTGGACAATCGTCAGATACGCAGTATTTT
TRBV7-9,-,TRBJ1-3,-,CASSFPAGAPSGNTIYF,TGTGCCAGCAGCTTCCCCGCGGGAGCCCCCTCTGGAAACACCATATATTTT
TRBV19,-,TRBJ1-5,-,CASSIAGGEQPQHF,TGTGCCAGTAGTATAGCTGGGGGCGAGCAGCCCCAGCATTTT
TRBV11-3,TRBD1,TRBJ2-7,-,CASSQGGQGGPRSYEQYF,TGTGCCAGCAGCCAAGGTGGACAGGGAGGCCCGAGATCCTACGAGCAGTACTTC
TRBV3-1/TRBV3-2,-,TRBJ2-3,-,CASSQGQQFIDTQYF,TGTGCCAGCAGCCAAGGACAGCAATTCATCGATACGCAGTATTTT
TRBV9,TRBD1,TRBJ1-3,-,CASSGQGYSGNTIYF,TGTGCCAGCAGCGGACAGGGTTACTCTGGAAACACCATATATTTT
TRBV5-5,-,TRBJ1-3,-,CASSLDRTPLGNTIYF,TGTGCCAGCAGCTTGGACAGAACTCCCTTGGGAAACACCATATATTTT
TRBV6-5,TRBD1,TRBJ1-4,-,CASSSDRVGAIEKLFF,TGTGCCAGCAGTTCGGACAGGGTGGGGGCCATTGAAAAACTGTTTTTT
TRBV14,-,TRBJ1-6,few,CASSQDYRAGALGALHF,TGTGCCAGCAGCCAAGATTATAGGGCGGGGGCTTTAGGAGCCCTCCACTTT
TRBV7-9,TRBD1,TRBJ1-1,-,CASSPGGSNTEAFF,TGTGCCAGCAGCCCAGGGGGGTCCAACACTGAAGCTTTCTTT
TRBV18,-,TRBJ1-5,-,CASSPGREQPQHF,TGTGCCAGCTCACCGGGGAGGGAGCAGCCCCAGCATTTT
TRBV9,TRBD2,TRBJ2-7,-,CASASGGLPSYEQYF,TGTGCCAGCGCCTCGGGGGGTCTCCCTTCCTACGAGCAGTACTTC
TRBV5-6,-,TRBJ1-2,-,CASSLGVPGYTF,TGTGCCAGCAGCTTGGGAGTCCCTGGCTACACCTTC
TRBV11-2,-,TRBJ1-6,-,CASSSLGRDNSPLHF,TGTGCCAGCAGCTCCTTAGGCAGGGATAATTCACCCCTCCACTTT
TRBV29-1,-,TRBJ1-1,once,CSVDEGYTEAFF,TGCAGCGTTGACGAGGGCTACACTGAAGCTTTCTTT
TRBV5-1,TRBD1,TRBJ1-2,-,CASSLSRQGNYGYTF,TGCGCCAGCAGCTTATCCCGACAGGGTAACTATGGCTACACCTTC
TRBV6-4,-,TRBJ2-3,-,CASSVPDLDTQYF,TGTGCCAGCAGTGTTCCCGACTTGGATACGCAGTATTTT
TRBV3-1/TRBV3-2,TRBD2,TRBJ2-3,-,CASSQDWIAGARTQYF,TGTGCCAGCAGCCAAGATTGGATAGCGGGGGCACGTACGCAGTATTTT
TRBV29-1,TRBD1,TRBJ2-3,-,CSTGQGAWADTQYF,TGCAGCACCGGACAGGGGGCTTGGGCAGATACGCAGTATTTT
TRBV5-1,TRBD2,TRBJ2-3,-,CASSLDLAGSGDTQYF,TGCGCCAGCAGCTTGGATCTAGCGGGGTCTGGGGATACGCAGTATTTT
TRBV5-1,TRBD2,TRBJ2-3,once,CASSLSTSGGITDTQYF,TGCGCCAGCAGCTTGTCGACTAGCGGGGGGATCACAGATACGCAGTATTTT
TRBV10-1,-,TRBJ2-1,-,CASSDLRGSYNEQFF,TGCGCCAGCAGTGACTTACGGGGGTCGTACAATGAGCAGTTCTTC
TRBV3-1/TRBV3-2,TRBD2,TRBJ2-4,-,CASSRRDYQGIQYF,TGTGCCAGCAGCCGAAGGGACTACCAAGGCATTCAGTACTTC
TRBV5-1,-,TRBJ1-2,many,CASSLDGNTNYGYTF,TGCGCCAGCAGCTTGGACGGGAATACTAACTATGGCTACACCTTC